Listed here are 24 T cell receptor beta chains from one sample, sequenced in a study of shared clonotypes between healthy human individuals. Measured with immunoSEQ multiplex PCR; TCRdb has only the in-frame clones, and not every one. The sample gives about a million clones, about 75% of which show up once; approximately 1.5% is in the top ten. Sequencing was done on a sample of memory CD4+ T cells sorted from blood. Indicated subset: CD45RA-negative fraction. These receptors were taken from a man aged 18 to 29 in good health.

The V gene is TRBV5-6, the J gene TRBJ2-3; no reliable D call. V was shortened by 0 bases and J by 6 bases, with 14 bases between the two germline ends. Per the germline V gene, CDR1 is SGHDT and CDR2 is YYEEEE. The CDR3 length is 15 residues. DNA for the CDR3: TGTGCCAGCAGCTTGGGACGCTTGACGGCGGATACGCAGTATTTT. It yields the protein CASSLGRLTADTQYF.

This chain connects TRBV19 to TRBJ1-1; D gene ambiguous. The CDR3 extends over 13 amino acids. Germline lookup yields CDR1 LNHDA and CDR2 SQIVND (reference sequence). V was shortened by 7 bases and J by 3 bases, with 12 bases between the two germline ends. CDR3 protein: CASIDGWDTEAFF. The CDR3 coding sequence is TGTGCCAGTATCGATGGGTGGGACACTGAAGCTTTCTTT.

This clone was seen a few times. V usage is TRBV6-4 and J usage is TRBJ1-1; no clear D gene. Trimming shortened V by 7 bases and J by 2 bases, and 14 bases separated the two germline ends. The CDR3 runs 14 residues. Looked up from germline, CDR1 is MRHNA and CDR2 is SNTAGT. CDR3 nucleotides: TGTGCCAGCAAACCCTACACGGAAAACACTGAAGCTTTCTTT. It is translated as CASKPYTENTEAFF.

The chain joins TRBV5-6 to TRBJ2-4; D call uncertain. Germline-derived CDR1 and CDR2 are SGHDT and YYEEEE. The CDR3 is 12 amino acids. V dropped 4 bases and J dropped 16 bases, with 18 bases sitting between them. CDR3 region: CASSPDHRVLYF. CDR3 sequence (DNA): TGTGCCAGCAGCCCCGACCATCGTGTCCTTTACTTC.

The CDR3 nucleotides read TGTGCCAGTAGTATCGGGAGGCTCTCCTACAATGAGCAGTTCTTC. This gives the protein CASSIGRLSYNEQFF. This rearrangement joins TRBV19 to TRBJ2-1; 7 bases align to TRBD2. The ends lost 3 bases at V and 0 bases at J; junction bases unmatched: 2. The CDR3 has 15 amino acids. Germline V lookup: CDR1 LNHDA, CDR2 SQIVND (reference sequence). Looking up the rest from reference TRBV19 and TRBJ2-1 gives the full variable domain: DGGITQSPKYLFRKEGQNVTLSCEQNLNHDAMYWYRQDPGQGLRLIYYSQIVNDFQKGDIAEGYSVSREKKESFPLTVTSAQKNPTAFYLCASSIGRLSYNEQFFGPGTRLTVL.

The chain recombines TRBV6-5 with TRBJ1-2; D is uncertain. The germline V gene has CDR1 MNHEY and CDR2 SVGAGI. The germline V and J ends were trimmed by 6 bases and 5 bases, with 16 bases remaining between them. CDR3 length: 14 amino acids. DNA for the CDR3: TGTGCCAGCAGAGAAACGTCCCGGTGGTATGGCTACACCTTC. The encoded protein is CASRETSRWYGYTF.

This chain links TRBV19 with TRBJ1-2; D not resolved. The CDR3 contains 13 residues. V was pared by 10 bases and J by 1 base, with 13 bases between. The germline gives CDR1 LNHDA, CDR2 SQIVND (reference sequence). DNA of the CDR3: TGTGCCACCCAGGACGGGATTAACTATGGCTACACCTTC. It is translated as CATQDGINYGYTF.

This sequence joins TRBV19 and TRBJ1-2; tentative D call: TRBD1 (6 bases). This CDR3 is 13 amino acids long. V was shortened by 5 bases and J by 8 bases, with 15 bases between the two germline ends. The germline gives CDR1 LNHDA, CDR2 SQIVND (reference sequence). The CDR3 protein is CASSLQGYDGYTF. The CDR3 nucleotides are TGTGCCAGTAGTTTACAGGGATATGACGGCTACACCTTC.

This clone came up many times. The chain combines TRBV19 with TRBJ1-5; D is possibly TRBD1 (5 bases). CDR3 length: 15 residues. Trimming removed 5 bases from V and 2 bases from J, with 13 bases in between. The germline CDR1 and CDR2 sequences are LNHDA and SQIVND (reference sequence). The CDR3: CASSPGITGNQPQHF. The CDR3 DNA is TGTGCCAGTAGTCCAGGGATTACGGGCAATCAGCCCCAGCATTTT.

This clone has a single count. The rearrangement joins TRBV5-4 to TRBJ2-5, with TRBD2 identical over 10 bases. CDR1 and CDR2 (germline): SGHNT, YYREEE (reference sequence). CDR3 length: 16 residues. After removal of 2 bases from V and 1 base from J, the junction contained 5 bases not matched to a gene. The DNA of the CDR3 is TGTGCCAGCAGCTTCTCGCTAGCGGGGGCCCAAGAGACCCAGTACTTC. Its protein product is CASSFSLAGAQETQYF.

The chain combines TRBV5-6 with TRBJ2-5, with D possibly being TRBD2 (6 bases). The CDR3 runs 14 residues. The germline gives CDR1 SGHDT, CDR2 YYEEEE. V was clipped by 4 bases and J by 2 bases, with 12 bases between them. The CDR3 loop reads CASSEVGGQETQYF. The CDR3 DNA is TGTGCCAGCAGCGAAGTAGGAGGGCAAGAGACCCAGTACTTC.

The genes are TRBV6-5 and TRBJ2-5, with 7 bases matching TRBD1. V shed 6 bases, J shed 5 bases, and the junction held 6 bases outside the gene matches. The CDR3 is made up of 13 amino acids. Germline CDR1 is MNHEY and CDR2 is SVGAGI. The CDR3, as DNA: TGTGCCAGCAGGCTAACAGGGGTGGAGACCCAGTACTTC. Protein: CASRLTGVETQYF.

In this sample, this clone turned up once. This chain joins TRBV5-4 and TRBJ1-1; D gene uncertain. The CDR3 sequence is 12 residues long. From germline, CDR1 is SGHNT and CDR2 YYREEE (reference sequence). Between the trimmed V and J ends, which lost 2 bases and 5 bases, there was a span of 7 bases. CDR3 nucleotide sequence: TGTGCCAGCAGCTTTGTAGGGACTGAAGCTTTCTTT. Translation gives CASSFVGTEAFF. Looking up the rest from reference TRBV5-4 and TRBJ1-1 gives the full variable domain: ETGVTQSPTHLIKTRGQQVTLRCSSQSGHNTVSWYQQALGQGPQFIFQYYREEENGRGNFPPRFSGLQFPNYSSELNVNALELDDSALYLCASSFVGTEAFFGQGTRLTVV.

This chain joins TRBV7-3 and TRBJ2-2, with D possibly matching TRBD2 (5 bases). The V gene's germline CDR1 is SGHTA and CDR2 FQGTGA. V lost 3 bases and J lost 5, with 10 bases in between. The CDR3 totals 14 residues. DNA for the CDR3: TGTGCCAGCAGCTTTGGAGGAGGTACCGGGGAGCTGTTTTTT. This codes for CASSFGGGTGELFF.

This clone came up once. The V call is TRBV28, the J call TRBJ2-3; TRBD1 aligns across 9 bases. Germline lookup yields CDR1 MDHEN and CDR2 SYDVKM. The CDR3 is made up of 16 amino acids. V shed 6 bases, J shed 3 bases, and the junction held 10 bases outside the gene matches. The CDR3 is CASRPSAGTGTDTQYF. CDR3 DNA: TGTGCCAGCAGACCGTCTGCCGGGACAGGGACAGATACGCAGTATTTT. The whole variable domain, filled in from reference TRBV28 and TRBJ2-3, reads DVKVTQSSRYLVKRTGEKVFLECVQDMDHENMFWYRQDPGLGLRLIYFSYDVKMKEKGDIPEGYSVSREKKERFSLILESASTNQTSMYLCASRPSAGTGTDTQYFGPGTRLTVL.

V usage is TRBV20-1 and J usage is TRBJ2-1, with a weak D call TRBD1 (6 bases). The CDR3 is 11 amino acids. Germline V gene data show CDR1 as DFQATT and CDR2 as SNEGSKA (reference sequence). V shed 4 bases and J shed 6 bases, with 7 bases lying between them. The CDR3 bases are TGCAGTGCTAAAGGGGGCAATGAGCAGTTCTTC. This gives the protein CSAKGGNEQFF.

The table lists this clone with many counts. Other DNA sequences in the sample encode the same CDR3. The chain employs TRBV5-4 and TRBJ2-6; the D gene is possibly TRBD1 (6 bases). V gave up 4 bases and J gave up 0 bases, with 17 bases separating them. From germline, CDR1 is SGHNT and CDR2 YYREEE (reference sequence). The length of the CDR3 is 18 residues. CDR3 protein: CASSDGNRAYSGANVLTF. In nucleotides, the CDR3 is TGTGCCAGCAGCGACGGGAACAGGGCCTACTCTGGGGCCAACGTCCTGACTTTC.

Only a few counts were recorded for this clone. The rearrangement uses TRBV6-1 and TRBJ1-5; D possibly corresponds to TRBD1 (5 bases). CDR1 MNHNS and CDR2 SASEGT come from the germline V gene. V lost 2 bases, J lost 7 bases, and 9 bases lay in between. There are 13 residues in the CDR3. CDR3 in amino acids: CASSEWDEQPQHF. In DNA form, the CDR3 reads TGTGCCAGCAGTGAATGGGACGAACAGCCCCAGCATTTT.

CDR3 protein: CASGAETEAFF. The CDR3 DNA follows: TGTGCCAGTGGGGCCGAGACTGAAGCTTTCTTT. The rearrangement links TRBV19 to TRBJ1-1; tentatively, D is TRBD1 (5 bases). CDR1 is LNHDA and CDR2 is SQIVND in the germline V gene (reference sequence). The CDR3 has 11 amino acids. Trimming removed 8 bases from V and 5 bases from J, with 9 bases in between.

This clone showed up just once. A junction boundary mismatches the germline segment, possibly from a read error. This chain joins TRBV4-2 and TRBJ2-1, with 14 positions matching TRBD2. The CDR3 is made up of 16 amino acids. CDR1 LGHNA and CDR2 YNFKEQ come from the germline V gene. Written as DNA, the CDR3 is TGTGCCAGCACCCAAGATGGGACTAGCGGGAGATCAGGGCAGTTCTTC. The encoded protein is CASTQDGTSGRSGQFF.

V usage is TRBV29-1 and J usage is TRBJ2-2; 7 nucleotides agree with TRBD1. Looked up from germline, CDR1 is SQVTM and CDR2 is ANQGSEA. This CDR3 comprises 15 residues. Trimming at V came to 7 bases and at J to 0 bases, leaving 8 bases not matched to a gene. In DNA form, the CDR3 reads TGCAGCGCGATCGGGACAGATGCGAACACCGGGGAGCTGTTTTTT. This codes for CSAIGTDANTGELFF.

In regard to this clone: This same CDR3 is encoded by further DNA sequences in the sample. The CDR3 loop reads CASSLGRAYNEQFF. The DNA of the CDR3 is TGTGCCAGCAGCCTTGGGCGGGCCTACAATGAGCAGTTCTTC. The chain is built from TRBV7-2 and TRBJ2-1; a possible D gene is TRBD2 (5 bases). V was pared by 5 bases and J by 2 bases, with 10 bases between. The CDR3 is made up of 14 amino acids. Germline loops: CDR1 SGHTA, CDR2 FQGNSA.

The chain joins TRBV18 to TRBJ2-7; 9 bases map to TRBD1. The ends lost 3 bases at V and 6 bases at J; junction bases unmatched: 6. Per the germline V gene, CDR1 is KGHSH and CDR2 is LQKENI. The CDR3 runs 14 residues. DNA of the CDR3: TGTGCCAGCTCACCCGGGACAGGGAGATCCGAGCAGTACTTC. This encodes CASSPGTGRSEQYF.

This clone was seen only a few times. This chain links TRBV7-2 with TRBJ2-2; D possibly uses TRBD1 or TRBD2 (6 bases each). This CDR3 is 15 amino acids long. Germline V lookup: CDR1 SGHTA, CDR2 FQGNSA. The V and J ends lost 6 bases and 6 bases respectively, with 17 bases between them. CDR3 bases: TGTGCCAGCAGAAAAGGGGGGAGCGGGCCCGGGGAGCTGTTTTTT. Protein: CASRKGGSGPGELFF.